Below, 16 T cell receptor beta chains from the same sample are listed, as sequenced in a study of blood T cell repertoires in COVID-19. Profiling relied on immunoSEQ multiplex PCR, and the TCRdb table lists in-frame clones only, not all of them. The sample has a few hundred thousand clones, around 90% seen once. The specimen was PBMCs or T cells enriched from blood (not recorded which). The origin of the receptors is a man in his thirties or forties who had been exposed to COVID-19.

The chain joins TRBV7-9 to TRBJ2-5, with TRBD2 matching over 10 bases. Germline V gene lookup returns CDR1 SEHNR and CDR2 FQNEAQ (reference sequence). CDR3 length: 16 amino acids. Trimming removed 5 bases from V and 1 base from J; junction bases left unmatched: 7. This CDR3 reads CASSPKRGGFQETQYF. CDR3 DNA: TGTGCCAGCAGCCCCAAGCGGGGGGGATTCCAAGAGACCCAGTACTTC.

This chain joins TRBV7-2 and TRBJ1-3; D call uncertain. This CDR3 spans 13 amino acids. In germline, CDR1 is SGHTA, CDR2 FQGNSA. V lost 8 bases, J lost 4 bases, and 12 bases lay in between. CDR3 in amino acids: CASHRAGGNTIYF. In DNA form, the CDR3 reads TGTGCCAGCCATCGGGCGGGAGGAAACACCATATATTTT. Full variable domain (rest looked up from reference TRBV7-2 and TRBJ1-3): GAGVSQSPSNKVTEKGKDVELRCDPISGHTALYWYRQSLGQGLEFLIYFQGNSAPDKSGLPSDRFSAERTGGSVSTLTIQRTQQEDSAVYLCASHRAGGNTIYFGEGSWLTVV.

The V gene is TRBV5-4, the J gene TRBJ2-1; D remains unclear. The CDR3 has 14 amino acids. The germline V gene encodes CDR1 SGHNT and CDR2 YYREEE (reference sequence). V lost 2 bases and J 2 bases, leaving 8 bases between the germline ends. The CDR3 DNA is TGTGCCAGCAGCTTTAAGAGGACCTACAATGAGCAGTTCTTC. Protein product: CASSFKRTYNEQFF.

The CDR3 region has the DNA TGTGCCAGCAGCTCGACGCAGGTAGATCAGCCCCAGCATTTT. This sequence encodes CASSSTQVDQPQHF. The gene calls are TRBV4-2 and TRBJ1-5; no firm D call. Germline V gene lookup returns CDR1 LGHNA and CDR2 YNFKEQ. This CDR3 comprises 14 residues. V dropped 5 bases and J dropped 5 bases, with 13 bases sitting between them.

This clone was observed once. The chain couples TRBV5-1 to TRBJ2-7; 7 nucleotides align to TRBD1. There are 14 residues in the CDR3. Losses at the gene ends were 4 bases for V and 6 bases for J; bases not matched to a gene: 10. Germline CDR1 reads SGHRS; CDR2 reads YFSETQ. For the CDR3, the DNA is TGCGCCAGCAGCACCCGACAGGGTTCCAGCGAGCAGTACTTC. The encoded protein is CASSTRQGSSEQYF.

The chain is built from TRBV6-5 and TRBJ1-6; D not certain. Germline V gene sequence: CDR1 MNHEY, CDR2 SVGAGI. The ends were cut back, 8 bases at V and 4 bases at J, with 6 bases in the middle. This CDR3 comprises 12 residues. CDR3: CASRVYNSPLHF. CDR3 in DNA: TGTGCCAGCCGGGTGTATAATTCACCCCTCCACTTT.

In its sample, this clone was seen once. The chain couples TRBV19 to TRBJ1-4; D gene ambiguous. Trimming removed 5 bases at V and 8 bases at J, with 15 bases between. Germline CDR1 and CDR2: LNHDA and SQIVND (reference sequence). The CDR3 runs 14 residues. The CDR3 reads CASSLRKGGEKLFF. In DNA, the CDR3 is TGTGCCAGTAGTCTACGGAAGGGCGGGGAAAAACTGTTTTTT.

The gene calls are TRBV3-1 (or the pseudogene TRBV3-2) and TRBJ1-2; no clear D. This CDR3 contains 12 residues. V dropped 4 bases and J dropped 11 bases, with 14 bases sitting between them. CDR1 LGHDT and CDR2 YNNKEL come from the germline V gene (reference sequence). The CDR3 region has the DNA TGTGCCAGCAGCCTCGGTCTCCACGGTTACACCTTC. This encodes CASSLGLHGYTF.

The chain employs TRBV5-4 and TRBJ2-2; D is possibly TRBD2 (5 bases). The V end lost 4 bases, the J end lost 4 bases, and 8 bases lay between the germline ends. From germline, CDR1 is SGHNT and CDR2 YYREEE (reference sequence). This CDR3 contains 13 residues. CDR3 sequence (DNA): TGTGCCAGCAGCCGCCGGGGCACCGGGGAGCTGTTTTTT. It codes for CASSRRGTGELFF. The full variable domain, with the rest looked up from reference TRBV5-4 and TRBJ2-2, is ETGVTQSPTHLIKTRGQQVTLRCSSQSGHNTVSWYQQALGQGPQFIFQYYREEENGRGNFPPRFSGLQFPNYSSELNVNALELDDSALYLCASSRRGTGELFFGEGSRLTVL.

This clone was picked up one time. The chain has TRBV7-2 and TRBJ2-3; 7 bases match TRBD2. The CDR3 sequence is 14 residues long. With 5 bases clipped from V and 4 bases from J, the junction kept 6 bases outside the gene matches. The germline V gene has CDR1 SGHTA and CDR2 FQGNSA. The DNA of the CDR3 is TGTGCCAGCAGCCCCCTAGGGAGGGCAGATACGCAGTATTTT. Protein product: CASSPLGRADTQYF.

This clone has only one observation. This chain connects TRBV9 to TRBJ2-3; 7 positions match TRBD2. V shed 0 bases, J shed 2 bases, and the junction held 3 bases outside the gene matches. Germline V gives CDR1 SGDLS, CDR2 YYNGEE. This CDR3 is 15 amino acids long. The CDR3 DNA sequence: TGTGCCAGCAGCGTAGCAAGCGGGGTCACAGATACGCAGTATTTT. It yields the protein CASSVASGVTDTQYF.

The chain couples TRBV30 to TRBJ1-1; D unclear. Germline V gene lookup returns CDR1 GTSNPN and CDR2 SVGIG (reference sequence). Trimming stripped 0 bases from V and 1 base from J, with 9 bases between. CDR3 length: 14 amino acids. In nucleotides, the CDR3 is TGTGCCTGGAGTGTAAAGACGGGGAACACTGAAGCTTTCTTT. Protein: CAWSVKTGNTEAFF.

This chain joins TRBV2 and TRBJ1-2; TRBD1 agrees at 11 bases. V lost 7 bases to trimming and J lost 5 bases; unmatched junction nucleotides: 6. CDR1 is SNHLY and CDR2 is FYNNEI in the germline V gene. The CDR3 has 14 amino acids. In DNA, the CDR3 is TGTGCCAGCAAGGGGACAGGGGGGAAATATGGCTACACCTTC. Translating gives CASKGTGGKYGYTF.

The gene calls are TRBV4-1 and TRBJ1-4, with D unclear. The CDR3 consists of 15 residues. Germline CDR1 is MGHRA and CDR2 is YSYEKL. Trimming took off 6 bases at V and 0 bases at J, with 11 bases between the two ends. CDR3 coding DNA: TGCGCCAGCAGACCCGTAGCAGCAACTAATGAAAAACTGTTTTTT. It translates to CASRPVAATNEKLFF.

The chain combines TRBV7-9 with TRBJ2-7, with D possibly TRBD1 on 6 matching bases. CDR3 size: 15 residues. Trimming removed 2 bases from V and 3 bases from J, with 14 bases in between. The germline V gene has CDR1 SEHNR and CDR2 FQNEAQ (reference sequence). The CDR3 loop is CASSLFGDTNYEQYF. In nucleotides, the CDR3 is TGTGCCAGCAGCTTATTCGGGGACACCAACTACGAGCAGTACTTC.

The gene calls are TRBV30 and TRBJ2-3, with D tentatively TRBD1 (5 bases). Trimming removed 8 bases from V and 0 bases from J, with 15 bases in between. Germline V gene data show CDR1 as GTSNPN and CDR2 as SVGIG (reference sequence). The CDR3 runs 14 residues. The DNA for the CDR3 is TGTGCCGGTAGACAGTTCCCTAGCACAGATACGCAGTATTTT. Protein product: CAGRQFPSTDTQYF.